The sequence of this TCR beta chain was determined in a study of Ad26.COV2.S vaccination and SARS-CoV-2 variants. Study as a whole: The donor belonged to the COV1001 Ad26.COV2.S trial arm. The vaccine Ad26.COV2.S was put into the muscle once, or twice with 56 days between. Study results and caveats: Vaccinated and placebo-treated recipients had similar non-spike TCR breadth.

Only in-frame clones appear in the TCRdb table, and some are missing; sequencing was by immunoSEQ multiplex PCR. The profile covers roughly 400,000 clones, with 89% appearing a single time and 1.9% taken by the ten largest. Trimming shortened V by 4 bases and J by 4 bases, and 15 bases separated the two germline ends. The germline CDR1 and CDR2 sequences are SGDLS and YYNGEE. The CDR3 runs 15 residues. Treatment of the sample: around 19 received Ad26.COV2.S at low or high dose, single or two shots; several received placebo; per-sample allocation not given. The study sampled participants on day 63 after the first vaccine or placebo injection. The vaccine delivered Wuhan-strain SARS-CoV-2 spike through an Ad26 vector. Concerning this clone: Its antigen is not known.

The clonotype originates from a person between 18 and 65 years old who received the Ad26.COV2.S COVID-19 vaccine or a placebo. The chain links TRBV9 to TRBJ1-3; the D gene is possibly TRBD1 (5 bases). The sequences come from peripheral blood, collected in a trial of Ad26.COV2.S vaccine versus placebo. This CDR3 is CASSQGQGSGNTIYF. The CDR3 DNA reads TGTGCCAGCAGCCAGGGTCAGGGTTCCGGAAACACCATATATTTT. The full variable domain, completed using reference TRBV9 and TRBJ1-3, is DSGVTQTPKHLITATGQRVTLRCSPRSGDLSVYWYQQSLDQGLQFLIQYYNGEERAKGNILERFSAQQFPDLHSELNLSSLELGDSALYFCASSQGQGSGNTIYFGEGSWLTVV.